The rows below give T cell receptor beta chains drawn from one sample of a study of T cells after yellow fever vaccination. TCRdb fed the 5' RACE reads into MiXCR, producing one record per CDR3 protein. The table lists a few hundred thousand distinct CDR3 sequences, around 6.8% of them singletons. The sequenced sample was PBMCs, obtained roughly 47 days after the first yellow fever vaccination. The receptors originated from a man younger than 35 who received the YFV17D yellow fever vaccine. Each CDR3 is given with its conserved first and last residue. Each record gives: J gene, clone size, V gene, D gene, CDR3 DNA, CDR3 protein. The D gene is left open where the match is weak. Not all rows give a size; the values are once, few, many and, for expanded clones, a class.

j_gene: TRBJ2-2
abundance: .
v_gene: TRBV20-1
d_gene: .
CDR3nt: TGCAGTGGGCTTACTGACAACTCGAACACCGGGGAGCTGTTTTTT
CDR3aa: CSGLTDNSNTGELFF

j_gene: TRBJ1-2
abundance: .
v_gene: TRBV7-2
d_gene: .
CDR3nt: TGTGCCAGCAGCTCCGTACCTTCTGGGGCAAACTATGGCTACACCTTC
CDR3aa: CASSSVPSGANYGYTF

j_gene: TRBJ2-7
abundance: many
v_gene: TRBV13
d_gene: .
CDR3nt: TGTGCCAGCAGCTTAGGCGCGGGGCTCAGGGCCTACGAGCAGTACTTC
CDR3aa: CASSLGAGLRAYEQYF

j_gene: TRBJ2-1
abundance: many
v_gene: TRBV5-1
d_gene: .
CDR3nt: TGCGCCAGCAGCGAGCGAGGCCACAATGAGCAGTTCTTC
CDR3aa: CASSERGHNEQFF

j_gene: TRBJ1-3
abundance: few
v_gene: TRBV7-9
d_gene: TRBD1
CDR3nt: TGTGCCAGCAGCTTGGGACAGGGTTTTGGAAACACCATATATTTT
CDR3aa: CASSLGQGFGNTIYF

j_gene: TRBJ1-5
abundance: many
v_gene: TRBV12-3/TRBV12-4
d_gene: TRBD1
CDR3nt: TGTGCCAGCAGTTACCCGGGACAGGGGGGTCAGCCCCAGCATTTT
CDR3aa: CASSYPGQGGQPQHF

j_gene: TRBJ2-3
abundance: few
v_gene: TRBV29-1
d_gene: .
CDR3nt: TGCAGCGTTGTAGGGTGGGGGAGCACAGATACGCAGTATTTT
CDR3aa: CSVVGWGSTDTQYF

j_gene: TRBJ2-3
abundance: many
v_gene: TRBV7-2
d_gene: TRBD2
CDR3nt: TGTGCCAGCAGGTACAGCAGCGGGGGGCCCCCAGATACGCAGTATTTT
CDR3aa: CASRYSSGGPPDTQYF

j_gene: TRBJ2-3
abundance: many
v_gene: TRBV12-3/TRBV12-4
d_gene: .
CDR3nt: TGTGCCAGCAGTTTCAGAAGGACAGCCCCCACAGATACGCAGTATTTT
CDR3aa: CASSFRRTAPTDTQYF

j_gene: TRBJ1-1
abundance: few
v_gene: TRBV12-3/TRBV12-4
d_gene: .
CDR3nt: TGTGCCAGCAGTTTCAAGGGAGGGAACACTGAAGCTTTCTTT
CDR3aa: CASSFKGGNTEAFF

j_gene: TRBJ2-7
abundance: few
v_gene: TRBV14
d_gene: .
CDR3nt: TGTGCCAGCAGCCAAGGAGTCGAGCAGTACTTC
CDR3aa: CASSQGVEQYF

j_gene: TRBJ2-5
abundance: .
v_gene: TRBV6-1
d_gene: TRBD1
CDR3nt: TGTGCCAGCAGAACGGGACAGGGGACCCAAGAGACCCAGTACTTC
CDR3aa: CASRTGQGTQETQYF

j_gene: TRBJ2-3
abundance: few
v_gene: TRBV4-3
d_gene: TRBD2
CDR3nt: TGCGCCAGCAGCCAAGACGGACGGGGGGGCCGGGATACGCAGTATTTT
CDR3aa: CASSQDGRGGRDTQYF

j_gene: TRBJ2-7
abundance: few
v_gene: TRBV4-3
d_gene: TRBD1
CDR3nt: TGCGCCAGCAGCCCCCTCACAGGGGGCTACGAGCAGTACTTC
CDR3aa: CASSPLTGGYEQYF

j_gene: TRBJ2-4
abundance: many
v_gene: TRBV20-1
d_gene: .
CDR3nt: TGCAGTGCTTTTCTCGACAGTTACAAAAACATTCAGTACTTC
CDR3aa: CSAFLDSYKNIQYF

j_gene: TRBJ2-5
abundance: many
v_gene: TRBV6-5
d_gene: TRBD2
CDR3nt: TGTGCCAGCAGTTCACTAGCGGGGGGGCAGGAGACCCAGTACTTC
CDR3aa: CASSSLAGGQETQYF

j_gene: TRBJ1-5
abundance: few
v_gene: TRBV28
d_gene: .
CDR3nt: TGTGCCAGCAACCCGACACTGCAGCCCCAGCATTTT
CDR3aa: CASNPTLQPQHF

j_gene: TRBJ2-1
abundance: few
v_gene: TRBV7-2
d_gene: .
CDR3nt: TGTGCCATCGGTTATGAGCAGTTCTTC
CDR3aa: CAIGYEQFF

j_gene: TRBJ1-2
abundance: few
v_gene: TRBV18
d_gene: .
CDR3nt: TGTGCCAGCTCACTGCCTTATTCGACCCAGAAGAAAAACTATGGCTACACCTTC
CDR3aa: CASSLPYSTQKKNYGYTF

j_gene: TRBJ2-3
abundance: few
v_gene: TRBV4-2
d_gene: .
CDR3nt: TGTGCCAGCAGCCAGACCGGCTCAGCCGTGCCGGATACGCAGTATTTT
CDR3aa: CASSQTGSAVPDTQYF

j_gene: TRBJ1-1
abundance: .
v_gene: TRBV29-1
d_gene: .
CDR3nt: TGCAGCTGTGGACTTGGACGGGCGAACACTGAAGCTTTCTTT
CDR3aa: CSCGLGRANTEAFF

j_gene: TRBJ2-1
abundance: .
v_gene: TRBV6-5
d_gene: .
CDR3nt: TGTGCCAGCAGTTACTCAACAGGCCCCCATGAGCAGTTCTTC
CDR3aa: CASSYSTGPHEQFF

j_gene: TRBJ1-5
abundance: .
v_gene: TRBV6-1
d_gene: .
CDR3nt: TGTGCCAGCAGTGACACCAATTTTTATCAGCCCCAGCATTTT
CDR3aa: CASSDTNFYQPQHF

j_gene: TRBJ2-2
abundance: few
v_gene: TRBV10-3
d_gene: TRBD1
CDR3nt: TGTGCCGGGGGACAGGGGGCCCCCGTAACGGGCGGGGAGCTGTTTTTT
CDR3aa: CAGGQGAPVTGGELFF

j_gene: TRBJ2-5
abundance: .
v_gene: TRBV20-1
d_gene: TRBD2
CDR3nt: TGCTGTGCCGTCGGCCAGCGGGGGATCTATCAAGAGACCCAGTACTTC
CDR3aa: CCAVGQRGIYQETQYF

j_gene: TRBJ2-1
abundance: few
v_gene: TRBV7-2
d_gene: .
CDR3nt: TGTGCCAGCAGTCCCCACGGTGCTGGTGAGCAGTTCTTC
CDR3aa: CASSPHGAGEQFF

j_gene: TRBJ1-5
abundance: .
v_gene: TRBV19
d_gene: .
CDR3nt: TGTGCCAGTAGTATTGGACGGTCTAGGACCCAGCATTTT
CDR3aa: CASSIGRSRTQHF

j_gene: TRBJ2-5
abundance: few
v_gene: TRBV18
d_gene: .
CDR3nt: TGTGCCAGCTCGTCGGGGCGGGCGACTTCCCAAGAGACCCAGTACTTC
CDR3aa: CASSSGRATSQETQYF

j_gene: TRBJ1-1
abundance: .
v_gene: TRBV18
d_gene: .
CDR3nt: TGTGCCAGCTCACCACCTAACAGGGTTCACACTGAAGCTTTCTTT
CDR3aa: CASSPPNRVHTEAFF

j_gene: TRBJ2-7
abundance: few
v_gene: TRBV11-1
d_gene: .
CDR3nt: TGTGCCAGCAGCTCGGTGTACGAGCAGTACTTC
CDR3aa: CASSSVYEQYF

j_gene: TRBJ2-4
abundance: few
v_gene: TRBV12-3/TRBV12-4
d_gene: TRBD1
CDR3nt: TGTGCCAGCAGTCCGGATGACAGGGTGGGAGACATTCAGTACTTC
CDR3aa: CASSPDDRVGDIQYF

j_gene: TRBJ2-6
abundance: few
v_gene: TRBV20-1
d_gene: TRBD1
CDR3nt: TGCAGTGCCCTGGGACAGGGGGTAACAGCCAACGTCCTGACTTTC
CDR3aa: CSALGQGVTANVLTF

j_gene: TRBJ2-5
abundance: many
v_gene: TRBV6-5
d_gene: .
CDR3nt: TGTGCCAGCAGTTACGGGCAGGGCTCTGTGACCCAGTACTTC
CDR3aa: CASSYGQGSVTQYF

j_gene: TRBJ2-3
abundance: few
v_gene: TRBV5-1
d_gene: TRBD2
CDR3nt: TGCGCCAGCAGCTCGGGGGGGCCGTCAGATACGCAGTATTTT
CDR3aa: CASSSGGPSDTQYF

j_gene: TRBJ2-4
abundance: .
v_gene: TRBV4-1
d_gene: .
CDR3nt: TGCGCCAGCAGCCAAGTCGCCCCGGGACCCCTAGCCAAAAACATTCAGTACTTC
CDR3aa: CASSQVAPGPLAKNIQYF

j_gene: TRBJ2-3
abundance: many
v_gene: TRBV27
d_gene: TRBD2
CDR3nt: TGTGCCAGCAGTACCGGGAGCGGGGGGGCCAGGGCAGATACGCAGTATTTT
CDR3aa: CASSTGSGGARADTQYF

j_gene: TRBJ1-1
abundance: few
v_gene: TRBV6-5
d_gene: .
CDR3nt: TGTGCCAGCAGTTACAGCTTATTTAACACTGAAGCTTTCTTT
CDR3aa: CASSYSLFNTEAFF

j_gene: TRBJ2-1
abundance: .
v_gene: TRBV15
d_gene: TRBD2
CDR3nt: TGTGCCACCAGCTCACTAGCGGGGGGTCGCTCCTACAATGAGCAGTTCTTC
CDR3aa: CATSSLAGGRSYNEQFF

j_gene: TRBJ1-5
abundance: .
v_gene: TRBV12-5
d_gene: .
CDR3nt: TGTGCTAGTGGTTTTGATCAGCCCCAGCATTTT
CDR3aa: CASGFDQPQHF